The 20 T cell receptor beta chains below come from one sample, sequenced in a study of early stage breast cancer tumors. The assay was immunoSEQ multiplex PCR, and TCRdb's table has in-frame clones only and misses some. The sample carries about 31,000 clones, almost 75% recorded once. Sequenced: blood. The source is a person aged 35 to 50 with breast cancer.

The chain links TRBV18 to TRBJ2-7; tentative D call: TRBD1 (6 bases). The germline gives CDR1 KGHSH, CDR2 LQKENI. The CDR3 totals 14 residues. V was shortened by 1 base and J by 0 bases, with 7 bases between the two germline ends. The CDR3 DNA follows: TGTGCCAGCTCACCACGGACAGACTCCTACGAGCAGTACTTC. Protein sequence: CASSPRTDSYEQYF.

The chain combines TRBV25-1 with TRBJ2-3, with TRBD2 matching over 11 bases. This CDR3 is built from 15 residues. CDR1 and CDR2 (germline): MGHDK, SYGVNS. V dropped 6 bases and J dropped 3; count of bases not matched to a gene: 5. CDR3 loop: CASRDPSGGTDTQYF. The CDR3, as DNA: TGTGCCAGCAGGGATCCTAGCGGGGGGACAGATACGCAGTATTTT.

By proportion, this clone is medium-sized (0.01 to 0.1%). The CDR3 DNA is TGTGCCAGCAGTTACTCAATAGAGCACGAGCAGTACTTC. This gives the protein CASSYSIEHEQYF. The chain employs TRBV6-5 and TRBJ2-7; D is undetermined. Germline values: CDR1 MNHEY, CDR2 SVGAGI. The CDR3 consists of 13 residues. Trimming removed 0 bases at V and 5 bases at J, with 8 bases between.

CDR3 sequence: CASSAYRGRGEQYF. The CDR3 region has the DNA TGTGCCAGCAGCGCTTACAGGGGGCGAGGAGAGCAGTACTTC. The gene calls are TRBV5-6 and TRBJ2-7; 9 bases match TRBD1. This CDR3 is built from 14 residues. The ends lost 4 bases at V and 7 bases at J; junction bases unmatched: 9. CDR1 is SGHDT and CDR2 is YYEEEE in the germline V gene.

The chain links TRBV7-8 to TRBJ1-5, with D maybe TRBD1 (5 bases). Germline V gene data show CDR1 as SGHVS and CDR2 as FQNEAQ. This CDR3 contains 17 residues. V was cut by 0 bases and J by 7 bases, with 19 bases left in between. Here the CDR3 reads CASSLADPGSGGQPQHF. As DNA, the CDR3 is TGTGCCAGCAGCTTAGCGGATCCAGGGTCCGGCGGCCAGCCCCAGCATTTT.

The genes are TRBV2 and TRBJ2-5; D is undetermined. Trimming took 5 bases from V and 0 from J, leaving 1 base between them. CDR1 SNHLY and CDR2 FYNNEI come from the germline V gene. The CDR3 covers 11 residues. The CDR3, as DNA: TGTGCCAGCAGTTACCAAGAGACCCAGTACTTC. This encodes CASSYQETQYF.

V and J are TRBV30 and TRBJ2-3, with D tentatively TRBD2 (5 bases). The V end lost 6 bases, the J end lost 10 bases, and 14 bases lay between the germline ends. This CDR3 contains 11 residues. Germline V CDR1 and CDR2: GTSNPN, SVGIG (reference sequence). The CDR3, as DNA: TGTGCCTGTACGGAGGACTCGTCGCAGTATTTT. Residues: CACTEDSSQYF.

This chain links TRBV19 with TRBJ1-1; no clear D gene. Germline V gene data show CDR1 as LNHDA and CDR2 as SQIVND (reference sequence). The CDR3 is made up of 13 amino acids. Trimming stripped 5 bases from V and 4 bases from J, with 11 bases between. The CDR3 DNA follows: TGTGCCAGTAGTGAGCATGACACCACTGAAGCTTTCTTT. It codes for CASSEHDTTEAFF.

Only a few counts were recorded for this clone. The chain links TRBV7-2 to TRBJ1-1, with D uncertain. Trimming took off 5 bases at V and 2 bases at J, with 9 bases between the two ends. Germline CDR1 and CDR2: SGHTA and FQGNSA. This CDR3 comprises 13 residues. The CDR3 reads CASSALENTEAFF. The CDR3 bases are TGTGCCAGCAGCGCATTGGAAAACACTGAAGCTTTCTTT.

The chain carries TRBV6-4 and TRBJ2-3; D is ambiguous. The germline V and J ends were trimmed by 4 bases and 2 bases, with 7 bases remaining between them. The germline V gene has CDR1 MRHNA and CDR2 SNTAGT. The CDR3 extends over 13 amino acids. The CDR3, as DNA: TGTGCCAGCAGTGCCCAAGCCACAGATACGCAGTATTTT. Its translation: CASSAQATDTQYF.

This clone was observed a handful of times. The chain uses TRBV7-9 and TRBJ1-1; D unclear. Germline V lookup: CDR1 SEHNR, CDR2 FQNEAQ (reference sequence). V shed 0 bases and J shed 12 bases, with 11 bases lying between them. The CDR3 runs to 12 residues. CDR3 loop: CASSLAGSGTFF. CDR3 nucleotide sequence: TGTGCCAGCAGCTTAGCAGGGTCGGGGACTTTCTTT.

The gene calls are TRBV5-1 and TRBJ2-2; D gene unclear. There are 14 residues in the CDR3. Per germline, CDR1 SGHRS and CDR2 YFSETQ. V lost 5 bases, J lost 0 bases, and 8 bases lay in between. CDR3 DNA: TGCGCCAGCAGTCCAGCAGCGAACACCGGGGAGCTGTTTTTT. Its protein product is CASSPAANTGELFF.

The V call is TRBV7-6, the J call TRBJ2-5; TRBD1 or TRBD2 may be the D gene (5 bases each). The CDR3 spans 14 residues. V was shortened by 3 bases and J by 4 bases, with 12 bases between the two germline ends. In germline, CDR1 is SGHVS, CDR2 FNYEAQ. The CDR3 sequence is CASSLSQRGETQYF. The CDR3 DNA follows: TGTGCCAGCAGCTTGTCACAGAGGGGAGAGACCCAGTACTTC.

The rearrangement joins TRBV4-1 to TRBJ1-4; TRBD1 is a possible D gene (5 bases). Deletions cut 4 bases from V and 8 bases from J, with 8 bases between. The CDR3 contains 12 residues. Germline V gene sequence: CDR1 MGHRA, CDR2 YSYEKL. In DNA form, the CDR3 reads TGCGCCAGCAGCCGCGAGGGGGAAAAACTGTTTTTT. This translates into CASSREGEKLFF.

The chain combines TRBV11-2 with TRBJ2-1; 10 bases agree with TRBD1. Per the germline V gene, CDR1 is SGHAT and CDR2 is FQNNGV. The V segment lost 5 bases and the J segment 8 bases; nucleotides outside the gene matches: 3. CDR3 length: 13 amino acids. Written as DNA, the CDR3 is TGTGCCAGCAGCGGGGACAGGGGACATGAGCAGTTCTTC. Its protein is CASSGDRGHEQFF.

The chain links TRBV4-2 to TRBJ2-5; 11 nucleotides match TRBD2. CDR3 size: 14 residues. Unmatched junction bases numbered 3, after V lost 4 bases and J lost 5 bases. CDR1 and CDR2 from the germline V gene are LGHNA and YNFKEQ. The CDR3 loop reads CASSRVAGGETQYF. The CDR3, as DNA: TGTGCCAGCAGCCGGGTAGCGGGAGGGGAGACCCAGTACTTC.

This chain links TRBV7-6 with TRBJ2-5, with D hard to call. Germline CDR1 SGHVS, CDR2 FNYEAQ. CDR3 length equals 11 residues. Trimming took 5 bases from V and 3 from J, leaving 4 bases between them. CDR3 coding DNA: TGTGCCAGCAGCATAAAAGAGACCCAGTACTTC. Protein: CASSIKETQYF.

The chain is built from TRBV5-1 and TRBJ1-1; 7 bases line up with TRBD1. Germline trimming cut 0 bases from V and 6 bases from J; bases unmatched to any gene: 5. Germline loops: CDR1 SGHRS, CDR2 YFSETQ. The CDR3 loop spans 14 amino acids. CDR3 amino acids: CASSLEGTVPEAFF. The CDR3 DNA follows: TGCGCCAGCAGCTTGGAAGGGACAGTCCCTGAAGCTTTCTTT.

The genes are TRBV10-3 and TRBJ2-3; 12 nucleotides agree with TRBD2. The germline V gene encodes CDR1 ENHRY and CDR2 SYGVKD. V was clipped by 4 bases and J by 5 bases; unmatched bases: 4. This CDR3 region has 15 residues. DNA for the CDR3: TGTGCCATCAGTGGACTAGCGGGAGAGGGAGATACGCAGTATTTT. It encodes CAISGLAGEGDTQYF.

The rearrangement links TRBV9 to TRBJ1-1, with a tentative D call TRBD1 (5 bases). CDR3 length: 12 residues. Per the germline V gene, CDR1 is SGDLS and CDR2 is YYNGEE. V gave up 0 bases and J gave up 7 bases, with 7 bases separating them. The CDR3 DNA reads TGTGCCAGCAGCGTAGACGGGGGTGAAGCTTTCTTT. This translates into CASSVDGGEAFF.